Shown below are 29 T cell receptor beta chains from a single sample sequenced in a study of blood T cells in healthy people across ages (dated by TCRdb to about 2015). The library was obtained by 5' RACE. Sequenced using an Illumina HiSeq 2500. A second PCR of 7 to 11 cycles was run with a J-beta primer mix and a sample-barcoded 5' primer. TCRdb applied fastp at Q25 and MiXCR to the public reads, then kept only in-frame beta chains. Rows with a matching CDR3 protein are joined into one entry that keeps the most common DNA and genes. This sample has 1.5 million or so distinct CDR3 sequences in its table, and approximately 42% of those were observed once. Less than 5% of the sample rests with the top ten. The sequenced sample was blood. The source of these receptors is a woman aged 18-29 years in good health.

CDR3: CASSLGGLDGSEQYF. CDR3 bases: TGTGCCAGCAGCTTAGGAGGACTAGACGGGAGCGAGCAGTACTTC. The J gene is TRBJ2-7, the V gene TRBV11-2; 7 bases match TRBD2. Germline V lookup: CDR1 SGHAT, CDR2 FQNNGV. V shed 1 base, J shed 6 bases, and the junction held 9 bases outside the gene matches. The length of the CDR3 is 15 residues.

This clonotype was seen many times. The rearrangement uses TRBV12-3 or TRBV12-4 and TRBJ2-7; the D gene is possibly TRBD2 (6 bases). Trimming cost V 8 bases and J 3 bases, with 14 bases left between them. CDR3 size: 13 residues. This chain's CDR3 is CASGWRGGYEQYF. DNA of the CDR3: TGTGCCAGCGGATGGCGGGGTGGCTACGAGCAGTACTTC.

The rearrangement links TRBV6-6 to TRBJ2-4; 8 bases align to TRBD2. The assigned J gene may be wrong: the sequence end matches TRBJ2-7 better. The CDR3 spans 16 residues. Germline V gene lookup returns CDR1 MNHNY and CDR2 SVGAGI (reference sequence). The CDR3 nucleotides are TGTGCCAGCAGTTACTCGAGGAGCGGGGGTAACTACGAGCAGTACTTC. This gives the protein CASSYSRSGGNYEQYF.

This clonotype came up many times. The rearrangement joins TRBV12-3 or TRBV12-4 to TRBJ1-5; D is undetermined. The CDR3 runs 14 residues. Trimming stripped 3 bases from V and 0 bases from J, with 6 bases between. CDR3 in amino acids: CASSFRRSNQPQHF. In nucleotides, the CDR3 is TGTGCCAGCAGTTTCAGACGTAGCAATCAGCCCCAGCATTTT.

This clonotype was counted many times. CDR3 loop: CASSSPGSHSYNEQFF. The CDR3, as DNA: TGTGCCAGCAGTTCACCAGGGTCCCACTCCTACAATGAGCAGTTCTTC. The rearrangement joins TRBV12-3 or TRBV12-4 to TRBJ2-1; tentatively, D is TRBD1 (5 bases). CDR3 length equals 16 residues. V shed 4 bases and J shed 0 bases, with 13 bases lying between them.

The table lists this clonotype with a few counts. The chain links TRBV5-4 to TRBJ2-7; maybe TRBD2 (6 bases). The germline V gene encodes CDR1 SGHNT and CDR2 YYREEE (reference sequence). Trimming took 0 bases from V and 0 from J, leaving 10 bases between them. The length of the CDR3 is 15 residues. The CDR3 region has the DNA TGTGCCAGCAGCTTGGTCGGGAGCACCTCCTACGAGCAGTACTTC. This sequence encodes CASSLVGSTSYEQYF.

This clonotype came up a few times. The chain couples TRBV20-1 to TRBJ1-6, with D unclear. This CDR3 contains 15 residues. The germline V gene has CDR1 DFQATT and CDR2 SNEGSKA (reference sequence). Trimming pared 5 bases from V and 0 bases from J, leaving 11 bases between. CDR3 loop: CSAARLSSYNSPLHF. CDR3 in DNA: TGCAGTGCTGCCCGATTGAGCTCCTATAATTCACCCCTCCACTTT.

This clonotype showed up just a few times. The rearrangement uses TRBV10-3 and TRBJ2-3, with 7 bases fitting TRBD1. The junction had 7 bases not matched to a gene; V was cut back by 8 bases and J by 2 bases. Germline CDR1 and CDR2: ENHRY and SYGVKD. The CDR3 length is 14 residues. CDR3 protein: CAISRDSYTDTQYF. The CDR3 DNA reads TGTGCCATCTCCCGGGACAGTTACACAGATACGCAGTATTTT.

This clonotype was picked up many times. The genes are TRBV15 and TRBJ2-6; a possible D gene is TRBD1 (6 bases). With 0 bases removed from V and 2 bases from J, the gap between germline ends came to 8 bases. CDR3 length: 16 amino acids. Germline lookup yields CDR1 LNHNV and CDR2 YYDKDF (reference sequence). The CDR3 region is CATSRDGGAGANVLTF. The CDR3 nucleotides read TGTGCCACCAGCAGAGATGGGGGCGCTGGGGCCAACGTCCTGACTTTC.

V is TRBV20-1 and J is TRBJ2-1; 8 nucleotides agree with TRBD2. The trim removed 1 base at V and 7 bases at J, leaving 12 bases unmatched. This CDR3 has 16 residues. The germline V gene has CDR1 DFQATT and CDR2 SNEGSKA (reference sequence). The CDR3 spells CSARVAEAGAGNEQFF. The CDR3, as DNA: TGCAGTGCTAGAGTGGCTGAAGCGGGAGCGGGAAATGAGCAGTTCTTC.

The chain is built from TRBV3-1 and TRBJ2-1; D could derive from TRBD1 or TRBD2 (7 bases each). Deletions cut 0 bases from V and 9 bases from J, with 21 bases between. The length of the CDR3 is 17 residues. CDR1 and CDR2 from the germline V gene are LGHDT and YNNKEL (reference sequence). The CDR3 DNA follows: TGTGCCAGCAGCCAAGATCTACTAGCAGGGGGGGCGACTGAGCAGTTCTTC. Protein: CASSQDLLAGGATEQFF.

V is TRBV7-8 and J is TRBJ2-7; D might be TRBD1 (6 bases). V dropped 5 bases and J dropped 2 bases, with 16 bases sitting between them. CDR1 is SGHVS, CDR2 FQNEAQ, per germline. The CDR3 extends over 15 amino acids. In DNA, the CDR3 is TGTGCCAGCAGCCACTCGGGGACACGTGCCTACGAGCAGTACTTC. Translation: CASSHSGTRAYEQYF.

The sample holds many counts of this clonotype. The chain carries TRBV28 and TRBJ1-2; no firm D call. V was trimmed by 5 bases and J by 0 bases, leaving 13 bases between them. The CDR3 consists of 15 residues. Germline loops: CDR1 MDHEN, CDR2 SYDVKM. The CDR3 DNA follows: TGTGCCAGCAGTACATCAGGAAGAGCTAACTATGGCTACACCTTC. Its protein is CASSTSGRANYGYTF.

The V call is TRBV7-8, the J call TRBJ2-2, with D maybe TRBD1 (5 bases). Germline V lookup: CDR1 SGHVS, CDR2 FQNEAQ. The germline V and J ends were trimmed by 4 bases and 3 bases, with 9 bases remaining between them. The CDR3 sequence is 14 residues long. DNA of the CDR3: TGTGCCAGCAGCTACAGGAGCCACACCGGGGAGCTGTTTTTT. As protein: CASSYRSHTGELFF.

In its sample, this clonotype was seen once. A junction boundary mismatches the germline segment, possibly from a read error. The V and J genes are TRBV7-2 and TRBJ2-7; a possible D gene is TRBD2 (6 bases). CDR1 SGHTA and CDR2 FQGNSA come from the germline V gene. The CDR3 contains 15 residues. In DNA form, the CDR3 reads TGTGCCGGCAGCTTAGTAGAGGGACTCATTTACGAGCAGTACTTC. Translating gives CAGSLVEGLIYEQYF.

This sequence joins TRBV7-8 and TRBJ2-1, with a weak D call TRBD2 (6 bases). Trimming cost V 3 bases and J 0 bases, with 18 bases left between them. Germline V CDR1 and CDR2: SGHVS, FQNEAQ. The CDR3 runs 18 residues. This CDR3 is CASSFEVRGTSSYNEQFF. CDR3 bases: TGTGCCAGCAGCTTTGAAGTTCGGGGGACGAGCTCCTACAATGAGCAGTTCTTC.

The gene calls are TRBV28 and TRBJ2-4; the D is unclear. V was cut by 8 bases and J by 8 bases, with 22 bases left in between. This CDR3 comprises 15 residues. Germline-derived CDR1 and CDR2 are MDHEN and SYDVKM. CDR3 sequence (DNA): TGTGCCAGCTCCCTTACCCCCAACTCCATTGACATTCAGTACTTC. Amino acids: CASSLTPNSIDIQYF.

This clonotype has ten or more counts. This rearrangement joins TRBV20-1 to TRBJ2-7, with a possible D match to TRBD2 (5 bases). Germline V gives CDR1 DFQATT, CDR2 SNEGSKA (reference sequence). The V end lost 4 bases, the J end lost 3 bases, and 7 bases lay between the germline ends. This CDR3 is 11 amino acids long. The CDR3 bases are TGCAGTGCTACCCGGGACTACGAGCAGTACTTC. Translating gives CSATRDYEQYF.

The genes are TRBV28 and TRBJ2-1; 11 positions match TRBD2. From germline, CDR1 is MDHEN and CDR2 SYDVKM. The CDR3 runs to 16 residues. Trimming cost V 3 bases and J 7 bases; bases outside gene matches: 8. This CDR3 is CASSFDLAGGLNEQFF. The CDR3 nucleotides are TGTGCCAGCAGTTTTGATCTAGCGGGAGGTTTAAATGAGCAGTTCTTC.

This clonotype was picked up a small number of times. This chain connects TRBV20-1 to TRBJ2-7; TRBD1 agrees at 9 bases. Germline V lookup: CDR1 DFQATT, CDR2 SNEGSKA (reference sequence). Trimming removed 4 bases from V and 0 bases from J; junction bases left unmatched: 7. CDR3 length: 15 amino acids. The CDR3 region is CSAIRTGDSSYEQYF. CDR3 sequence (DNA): TGCAGTGCTATCCGGACAGGGGACTCCTCCTACGAGCAGTACTTC.

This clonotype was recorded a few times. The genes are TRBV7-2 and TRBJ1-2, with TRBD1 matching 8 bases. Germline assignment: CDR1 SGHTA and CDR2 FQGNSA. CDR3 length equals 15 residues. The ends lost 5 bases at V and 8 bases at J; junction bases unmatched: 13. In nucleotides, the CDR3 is TGTGCCAGCAGCCTCGGACAGGGTTATTCTTGGGGCTACACCTTC. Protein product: CASSLGQGYSWGYTF.

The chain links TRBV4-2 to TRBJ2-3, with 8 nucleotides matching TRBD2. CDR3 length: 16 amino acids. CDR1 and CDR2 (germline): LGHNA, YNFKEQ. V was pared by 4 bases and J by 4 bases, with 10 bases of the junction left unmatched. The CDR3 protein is CASSLGAGVGSDTQYF. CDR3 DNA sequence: TGTGCCAGCAGCCTAGGAGCGGGAGTCGGCTCAGATACGCAGTATTTT.

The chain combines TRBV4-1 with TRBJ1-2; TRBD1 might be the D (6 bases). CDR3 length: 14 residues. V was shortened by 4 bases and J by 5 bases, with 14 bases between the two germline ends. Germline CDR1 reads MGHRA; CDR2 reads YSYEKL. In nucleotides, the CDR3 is TGCGCCAGCAGCCCCTACGGGGGGCAATATGGCTACACCTTC. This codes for CASSPYGGQYGYTF.

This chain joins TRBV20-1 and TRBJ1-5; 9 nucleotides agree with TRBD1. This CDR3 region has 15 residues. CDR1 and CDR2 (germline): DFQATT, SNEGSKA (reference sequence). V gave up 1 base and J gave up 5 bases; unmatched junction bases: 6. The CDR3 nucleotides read TGCAGTGCTAGAGTTGTACAGGGGGCCGATCAGCCCCAGCATTTT. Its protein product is CSARVVQGADQPQHF.

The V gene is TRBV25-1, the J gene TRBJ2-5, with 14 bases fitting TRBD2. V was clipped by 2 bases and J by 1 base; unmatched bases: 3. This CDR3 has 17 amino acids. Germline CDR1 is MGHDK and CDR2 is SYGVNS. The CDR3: CASSETGTSGSQETQYF. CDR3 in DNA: TGTGCCAGCAGTGAAACCGGGACTAGCGGGAGCCAAGAGACCCAGTACTTC.

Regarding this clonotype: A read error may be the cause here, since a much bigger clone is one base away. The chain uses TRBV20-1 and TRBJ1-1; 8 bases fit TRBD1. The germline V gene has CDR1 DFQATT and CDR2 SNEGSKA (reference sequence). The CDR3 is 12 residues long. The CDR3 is CSANRGNTKAFF. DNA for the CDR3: TGCAGTGCTAACAGGGGGAACACTAAAGCTTTCTTT.

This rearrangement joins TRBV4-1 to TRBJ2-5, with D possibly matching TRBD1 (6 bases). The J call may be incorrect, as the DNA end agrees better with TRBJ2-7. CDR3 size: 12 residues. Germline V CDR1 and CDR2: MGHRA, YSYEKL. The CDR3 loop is CASSPNRVEQYF. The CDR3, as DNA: TGCGCCAGCAGCCCAAACAGGGTCGAGCAGTACTTC.

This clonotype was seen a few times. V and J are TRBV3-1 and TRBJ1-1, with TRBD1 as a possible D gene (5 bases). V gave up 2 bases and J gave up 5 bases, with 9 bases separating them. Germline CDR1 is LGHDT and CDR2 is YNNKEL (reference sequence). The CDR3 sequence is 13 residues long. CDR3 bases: TGTGCCAGCAGCCAAAGCAAGGGGACTGAAGCTTTCTTT. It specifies CASSQSKGTEAFF. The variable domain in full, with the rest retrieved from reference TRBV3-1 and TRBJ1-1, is DTAVSQTPKYLVTQMGNDKSIKCEQNLGHDTMYWYKQDSKKFLKIMFSYNNKELIINETVPNRFSPKSPDKAHLNLHINSLELGDSAVYFCASSQSKGTEAFFGQGTRLTVV.

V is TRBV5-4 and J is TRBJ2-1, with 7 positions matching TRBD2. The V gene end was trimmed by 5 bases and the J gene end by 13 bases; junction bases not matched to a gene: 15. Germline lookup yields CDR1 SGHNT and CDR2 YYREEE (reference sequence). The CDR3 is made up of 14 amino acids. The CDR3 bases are TGTGCCAGCAGTCCCGCGACTAGCCAAGAGTCCCAGTTCTTC. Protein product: CASSPATSQESQFF.